Presented here are 19 T cell receptor beta chains from one specimen sequenced in a study of cytomegalovirus exposure and HLA in healthy donors. Primers included in the PCR were 60 Vbeta and 13 Jbeta primers. Libraries were prepared by immunoSEQ multiplex PCR; TCRdb keeps only in-frame clonotypes and omits some of them. The top ten hold 0.71% of the sample, which has 200,000 to 250,000 clones, over 70% seen once. What was sequenced was PBMCs. These receptors all stem from a boy aged 2 to 10 in good health and CMV-seronegative.

The chain carries TRBV2 and TRBJ1-2, with a possible D match to TRBD1 (5 bases). The ends were cut back, 7 bases at V and 1 base at J, with 13 bases in the middle. CDR3 length: 14 amino acids. The germline V gene has CDR1 SNHLY and CDR2 FYNNEI. Written as DNA, the CDR3 is TGTGCCAGCATTACAGGCGGGGGTAACTATGGCTACACCTTC. Amino acids: CASITGGGNYGYTF.

The chain combines TRBV27 with TRBJ2-1; D remains unclear. This CDR3 is built from 14 residues. Trimming stripped 0 bases from V and 7 bases from J, with 10 bases between. Germline V gene sequence: CDR1 MNHEY, CDR2 SMNVEV (reference sequence). CDR3 nucleotide sequence: TGTGCCAGCAGTTTATCTAGAGTCGGGAATGAGCAGTTCTTC. It is translated as CASSLSRVGNEQFF.

The V gene is TRBV29-1, the J gene TRBJ1-1; TRBD1 matches 7 bases. The germline gives CDR1 SQVTM, CDR2 ANQGSEA. The V segment lost 4 bases and the J segment 2 bases; nucleotides outside the gene matches: 16. The CDR3 is made up of 17 amino acids. In nucleotides, the CDR3 is TGCAGCGTTGTGTTGCCGGGACAGATAAAACGAAACACTGAAGCTTTCTTT. Amino acid sequence: CSVVLPGQIKRNTEAFF.

Of note for this clone: A read error may account for a junction end that differs from germline. Distinct nucleotide sequences in the sample also encode this CDR3. The rearrangement joins TRBV18 to TRBJ1-1; TRBD1 aligns across 8 bases. The germline V gene has CDR1 KGHSH and CDR2 LQKENI. The CDR3 length is 13 residues. The CDR3 loop is CASSPQGDTEAFF. CDR3 DNA: TGTGCCAGCTCCCCACAGGGGGACACTGAAGCTTTCTTT.

V is TRBV5-5 and J is TRBJ1-3; D may be TRBD1 (6 bases). Trimming left V 4 bases short and J 2 bases short, with 13 bases between. The CDR3 spans 15 residues. Germline V gene data show CDR1 as SGHKS and CDR2 as YYEKEE (reference sequence). The CDR3 DNA reads as TGTGCCAGCAGCGGGGACACCTTCCCTGGAAACACCATATATTTT. Its protein product is CASSGDTFPGNTIYF.

The V and J genes are TRBV4-1 and TRBJ2-1; TRBD2 agrees at 13 bases. V lost 4 bases to trimming and J lost 2 bases; unmatched junction nucleotides: 2. This CDR3 has 16 amino acids. The germline V gene encodes CDR1 MGHRA and CDR2 YSYEKL. DNA of the CDR3: TGCGCCAGCAGCCCCGGGACTAGCGGGACCTACAATGAGCAGTTCTTC. Its translation is CASSPGTSGTYNEQFF.

This rearrangement joins TRBV5-5 to TRBJ1-4, with D possibly matching TRBD1 (6 bases). The germline V and J ends were trimmed by 4 bases and 10 bases, with 17 bases remaining between them. Germline CDR1 SGHKS, CDR2 YYEKEE (reference sequence). CDR3 size: 14 residues. This CDR3 reads CASSLSGGFGKLFF. CDR3 DNA sequence: TGTGCCAGCAGCCTTTCGGGGGGCTTCGGAAAACTGTTTTTT.

A few counts support this clone. This sequence joins TRBV4-1 and TRBJ1-2; 10 nucleotides align to TRBD1. From germline, CDR1 is MGHRA and CDR2 YSYEKL. After removal of 3 bases from V and 4 bases from J, the junction contained 8 bases not matched to a gene. The CDR3 runs to 16 residues. CDR3: CASSQGMTGGGYGYTF. The CDR3 DNA reads TGCGCCAGCAGCCAGGGCATGACAGGGGGCGGCTATGGCTACACCTTC.

For this clone: This sample also contains other DNA sequences that code for the same CDR3. This chain joins TRBV2 and TRBJ1-6, with D maybe TRBD1 (5 bases). V shed 3 bases and J shed 7 bases, with 13 bases lying between them. Germline-derived CDR1 and CDR2 are SNHLY and FYNNEI. This CDR3 contains 15 residues. CDR3 nucleotides: TGTGCCAGCAGTGAGGCCAGGGTGGGGAATTCACCCCTCCACTTT. Translated, it gives CASSEARVGNSPLHF.

A note on this clone: A read error may produce the germline difference seen at one junction end. The chain employs TRBV7-9 and TRBJ2-1, with D unresolved. In germline, CDR1 is SEHNR, CDR2 FQNEAQ (reference sequence). This CDR3 spans 12 amino acids. The CDR3 loop reads CSSSPVGYEQFF. The CDR3 region has the DNA TGTTCCAGCAGCCCGGTCGGGTATGAGCAGTTCTTC.

The rearrangement links TRBV27 to TRBJ1-2, with 9 bases fitting TRBD1. This CDR3 has 13 residues. Germline assignment: CDR1 MNHEY and CDR2 SMNVEV (reference sequence). V trimming: 6 bases; J trimming: 4 bases; junction bases outside the gene matches: 3. The CDR3 region is CASSATGGYGYTF. The DNA for the CDR3 is TGTGCCAGCAGCGCGACAGGGGGCTATGGCTACACCTTC.

This chain uses TRBV2 with TRBJ1-1, with 7 bases matching TRBD1. The J segment lost 1 base and the V segment lost 4 bases, leaving 3 bases of the junction unmatched. The CDR3 length is 14 residues. Germline assignment: CDR1 SNHLY and CDR2 FYNNEI. The chain's CDR3 is CASSAQGKNTEAFF. DNA of the CDR3: TGTGCCAGCAGTGCACAGGGGAAGAACACTGAAGCTTTCTTT.

The genes are TRBV5-1 and TRBJ2-7, with TRBD2 matching over 11 bases. The CDR3 length is 15 residues. CDR1 is SGHRS and CDR2 is YFSETQ in the germline V gene. J gave up 5 bases and V 1 base, and 5 bases lay outside the gene matches. The DNA of the CDR3 is TGCGCCAGCAGCTTGAGTAGCGGGAGGGGAAACGAGCAGTACTTC. Its translation: CASSLSSGRGNEQYF.

The chain is built from TRBV5-8 and TRBJ2-1; possibly TRBD2 for D (6 bases). The CDR3 contains 12 residues. Trimming took off 7 bases at V and 12 bases at J, with 17 bases between the two ends. Germline V lookup: CDR1 SGHTS, CDR2 YDEGEE. The CDR3: CASCSPNGRQFF. The CDR3 coding sequence is TGTGCCAGCTGCTCCCCAAACGGGAGGCAGTTCTTC.

V gene TRBV30 combines with J gene TRBJ2-5; possible D gene TRBD1, 6 bases. The ends were cut back, 2 bases at V and 0 bases at J, with 10 bases in the middle. The CDR3 totals 14 residues. Germline-derived CDR1 and CDR2 are GTSNPN and SVGIG (reference sequence). This CDR3 reads CAWSKWDNQETQYF. DNA of the CDR3: TGTGCCTGGAGTAAGTGGGACAACCAAGAGACCCAGTACTTC.

This clone turned up a few times. V gene TRBV7-8 combines with J gene TRBJ1-5, with D perhaps matching TRBD1 (5 bases). V was clipped by 5 bases and J by 0 bases, with 11 bases between them. From germline, CDR1 is SGHVS and CDR2 FQNEAQ. The CDR3 has 15 residues. This CDR3 reads CASSATDGSNQPQHF. In nucleotides, the CDR3 is TGTGCCAGCAGCGCGACAGACGGTAGCAATCAGCCCCAGCATTTT.

The gene calls are TRBV6-6 and TRBJ1-1; D ambiguous. CDR3 length: 13 amino acids. Trimming took 7 bases from V and 4 from J, leaving 13 bases between them. CDR1 is MNHNY and CDR2 is SVGAGI in the germline V gene (reference sequence). The CDR3 bases are TGTGCCAGCACTGGTCAGGACTTCACTGAAGCTTTCTTT. Its protein product is CASTGQDFTEAFF.

J is TRBJ1-5 and V is TRBV7-9; 9 nucleotides agree with TRBD1. The V and J ends lost 1 base and 7 bases, in that order; junction bases with no gene match: 2. The CDR3 totals 14 residues. In germline, CDR1 is SEHNR, CDR2 FQNEAQ (reference sequence). This CDR3 is CASSLGGQGQPQHF. The CDR3, as DNA: TGTGCCAGCAGCTTAGGAGGACAGGGGCAGCCCCAGCATTTT.

The chain links TRBV7-9 to TRBJ2-2, with D unresolved. This CDR3 has 13 residues. V shed 8 bases and J shed 1 base, with 8 bases lying between them. Germline CDR1 and CDR2: SEHNR and FQNEAQ (reference sequence). This CDR3 is CASRPLNTGELFF. CDR3 nucleotide sequence: TGTGCCAGCCGTCCCTTGAACACCGGGGAGCTGTTTTTT.